The clone carrying this T cell receptor (beta chain) was found once. Antigen unknown. The CDR3 runs to 14 residues. The germline CDR1 and CDR2 sequences are SGHVS and FNYEAQ. Trimming left V 1 base short and J 12 bases short, with 16 bases between. These data come from a study of untreated major depressive disorder. Study-level points and caveats: Compared with controls, depressed patients showed more TRBV05-01 (Vbeta 5.1) usage in CD4+ T cells. The sequencing tests were limited to three preselected Vbeta families.

Assay: immunoSEQ multiplex PCR; the TCRdb copy retains only in-frame clones and omits some. The repertoire holds more than 15,000 clones, more than 90% seen once, with about 0.55% in the top ten. Patients had taken no psychiatric medication, including antidepressants, for at least 8 weeks before enrollment. Sequenced material: CD4+ T cells from PBMCs. The chain recombines TRBV7-6 with TRBJ2-1, with a possible D match to TRBD1 (6 bases). This sequence originates from a woman between 40 and 50 years old with major depressive disorder. CDR3 residues: CASSLGTASHLQFF. In DNA, the CDR3 is TGTGCCAGCAGCTTAGGGACAGCTAGCCATCTGCAGTTCTTC.